Each of the 18 T cell receptor beta chains below was sequenced from the same sample in a study of T cell repertoires in cytomegalovirus infection (dated by TCRdb to 2018 to 2020). Their cognate antigens are unknown. The sequencing machine was an Illumina HiSeq 1500. TCRdb reran the public reads through fastp at Q25 and MiXCR, keeping productive beta chains. Entries that share a CDR3 protein sequence are merged under the most common genes and DNA. The sample table holds 700,000 to 900,000 distinct CDR3 sequences, of which 25% to 30% were seen once. Of the sample, roughly 13% falls within the top ten clones. Sample treatment or condition, as interpreted from the label and publication: in vitro stimulation with specific CMV peptide epitopes to enrich CMV-specific T cells. The sample was cultured CD8+ T cells from PBMCs, taken from culture after CMV antigen stimulation. The receptor source for this set is a human donor in good health (CMV status not recorded). Some clones in this sample may be carry-over from other donors' samples.

This clonotype was observed at least ten times. The chain recombines TRBV7-9 with TRBJ2-3; D possibly corresponds to TRBD2 (6 bases). Germline CDR1 reads SEHNR; CDR2 reads FQNEAQ (reference sequence). The V and J ends lost 4 bases and 5 bases respectively, with 7 bases between them. The CDR3 length is 12 residues. CDR3 DNA sequence: TGTGCCAGCAGCTCCGGGAGAGATACGCAGTATTTT. It is translated as CASSSGRDTQYF.

The CDR3 loop is CASGFTTGTGELFF. The CDR3, as DNA: TGTGCTAGTGGTTTTACGACTGGCACCGGGGAGCTGTTTTTT. V and J are TRBV12-5 and TRBJ2-2; unclear D gene. Germline CDR1 and CDR2: LGHNT and FRNRAP. V shed 3 bases and J shed 4 bases, with 9 bases lying between them. The length of the CDR3 is 14 residues.

This clonotype was seen only a few times. The rearrangement uses TRBV7-9 and TRBJ2-3; 8 bases line up with TRBD2. This CDR3 region has 13 residues. Germline V CDR1 and CDR2: SEHNR, FQNEAQ (reference sequence). Trimming took 5 bases from V and 7 from J; bases not matched to a gene: 5. DNA for the CDR3: TGTGCCAGCAGCCCGCCTAGCGGGCATACGCAGTATTTT. Protein product: CASSPPSGHTQYF.

V and J are TRBV12-3 or TRBV12-4 and TRBJ1-2, with D possibly TRBD1 on 6 matching bases. The CDR3 extends over 15 amino acids. Trimming removed 2 bases at V and 6 bases at J, with 16 bases between. The CDR3 spells CASSLSSRGGDGYTF. The CDR3 DNA reads TGTGCCAGCAGTTTATCGAGCAGGGGTGGAGATGGCTACACCTTC.

This clonotype appeared a few times. V is TRBV5-3 and J is TRBJ2-3, with TRBD1 matching over 8 bases. TRBV5-3 is classed as an ORF, of uncertain function. After removal of 1 base from V and 3 bases from J, the junction contained 13 bases not matched to a gene. There are 18 residues in the CDR3. Here the CDR3 DNA reads TGTGCCAGAAGCTTGACCTGTGGACAGGGTGGTATTACAGATACGCAGTATTTT. Amino acids: CARSLTCGQGGITDTQYF.

The rearrangement joins TRBV4-2 to TRBJ2-7; TRBD1 matches at 9 bases. The germline gives CDR1 LGHNA, CDR2 YNFKEQ. V gave up 3 bases and J gave up 3 bases; unmatched junction bases: 6. The CDR3 has 15 residues. This chain's CDR3 is CASSHVQGAHYEQYV. CDR3 coding DNA: TGTGCCAGCAGCCACGTACAGGGGGCCCACTACGAGCAGTACGTC.

The rearrangement joins TRBV7-2 to TRBJ2-1; 11 bases agree with TRBD1. CDR3 length: 16 amino acids. Trimming cost V 4 bases and J 2 bases; bases outside gene matches: 4. CDR1 and CDR2 (germline): SGHTA, FQGNSA. This CDR3 reads CASSYGQGATYNEQFF. As DNA, the CDR3 is TGTGCCAGCAGCTACGGACAGGGGGCCACCTACAATGAGCAGTTCTTC.

This clonotype was detected ten times or more. The chain recombines TRBV6-2 or TRBV6-3 with TRBJ2-3; D may be TRBD2 (5 bases). The CDR3 sequence is 12 residues long. Trimming removed 0 bases from V and 13 bases from J, with 11 bases in between. The germline CDR1 and CDR2 sequences are MNHEY and SVGEGT. DNA for the CDR3: TGTGCCAGCAGTTACTCAGGGAGTCCGGAGTATTTT. Its translation is CASSYSGSPEYF.

This chain joins TRBV5-1 and TRBJ2-1; D ambiguous. Trimming cost V 2 bases and J 9 bases, with 12 bases left between them. The germline gives CDR1 SGHRS, CDR2 YFSETQ. CDR3 size: 13 residues. The chain's CDR3 is CASSLTANPEQFF. The CDR3 coding sequence is TGCGCCAGCAGCTTAACAGCAAACCCTGAGCAGTTCTTC. The full variable domain, in which reference TRBV5-1 and TRBJ2-1 provide the parts outside the CDR3, is KAGVTQTPRYLIKTRGQQVTLSCSPISGHRSVSWYQQTPGQGLQFLFEYFSETQRNKGNFPGRFSGRQFSNSRSEMNVSTLELGDSALYLCASSLTANPEQFFGPGTRLTVL.

This clonotype has more than one count but fewer than ten. CDR3 nucleotides: TGTGCCAGCAGTTACTCTCGGGCGGGACTTGCAAACACCGGGGAGCTGTTTTTT. Protein product: CASSYSRAGLANTGELFF. The chain carries TRBV6-6 and TRBJ2-2, with D possibly TRBD2 on 6 matching bases. This CDR3 has 18 amino acids. The germline gives CDR1 MNHNY, CDR2 SVGAGI (reference sequence). V was trimmed by 0 bases and J by 2 bases, leaving 16 bases between them.

The CDR3 sequence: CASSQAGSFTGELFF. The CDR3 DNA sequence: TGTGCCAGCAGCCAAGCGGGATCCTTCACCGGGGAGCTGTTTTTT. This chain links TRBV4-2 with TRBJ2-2, with D perhaps TRBD2 (5 bases). Trimming pared 1 base from V and 4 bases from J, leaving 10 bases between. The V gene's germline CDR1 is LGHNA and CDR2 YNFKEQ. The CDR3 spans 15 residues.

V gene TRBV6-1 combines with J gene TRBJ2-3; perhaps TRBD2 as D (7 bases). V lost 8 bases and J lost 1, with 25 bases in between. This CDR3 is 18 amino acids long. Germline V gene sequence: CDR1 MNHNS, CDR2 SASEGT. Here the CDR3 DNA reads TGTGCCAGCCACCCATGGGGGCGGGGGCAAGATGGCACAGATACGCAGTATTTT. This codes for CASHPWGRGQDGTDTQYF.

This clonotype was observed many times. The J gene is TRBJ1-2, the V gene TRBV7-2; D perhaps matches TRBD1 (5 bases). The CDR3 totals 16 residues. Trimming stripped 0 bases from V and 3 bases from J, with 14 bases between. CDR1 is SGHTA and CDR2 is FQGNSA in the germline V gene. CDR3 nucleotides: TGTGCCAGCAGCTTAGCGCCGGGGGGAGGATACTATGGCTACACCTTC. Translating gives CASSLAPGGGYYGYTF.

This clonotype was detected only a few times. The chain has TRBV12-5 and TRBJ2-2; D is uncertain. This CDR3 comprises 13 residues. Trimming took 8 bases from V and 1 from J, leaving 8 bases between them. CDR1 and CDR2 (germline): LGHNT, FRNRAP. The CDR3 nucleotides are TGTGCTAGTTATATGAAGAACACCGGGGAGCTGTTTTTT. Amino acid sequence: CASYMKNTGELFF. The entire variable domain, with the rest obtained from reference TRBV12-5 and TRBJ2-2, is as follows: DARVTQTPRHKVTEMGQEVTMRCQPILGHNTVFWYRQTMMQGLELLAYFRNRAPLDDSGMPKDRFSAEMPDATLATLKIQPSEPRDSAVYFCASYMKNTGELFFGEGSRLTVL.

CDR3 bases: TGTGCCAGCAGTTTGGTGGGCGAACTCTATGGCTACACCTTC. Encoded protein: CASSLVGELYGYTF. This chain connects TRBV12-3 or TRBV12-4 to TRBJ1-2; D remains unclear. The CDR3 runs 14 residues. Trimming left V 3 bases short and J 4 bases short, with 12 bases between.

This chain uses TRBV12-3 or TRBV12-4 with TRBJ1-1; no clear D gene. Trimming removed 6 bases from V and 5 bases from J, with 16 bases in between. This CDR3 is built from 14 residues. Here the CDR3 reads CASRNEGARTEAFF. CDR3 DNA sequence: TGTGCCAGCAGAAACGAAGGCGCACGGACTGAAGCTTTCTTT.

The rearrangement links TRBV14 to TRBJ2-2; D might be TRBD2 (6 bases). Trimming took off 4 bases at V and 6 bases at J, with 15 bases between the two ends. There are 15 residues in the CDR3. The germline gives CDR1 SGHDN, CDR2 FVKESK. The CDR3 DNA follows: TGTGCCAGCAGCCGCTACGGAGGGGTGCCCGGGGAGCTGTTTTTT. It yields the protein CASSRYGGVPGELFF.

The rearrangement links TRBV6-5 to TRBJ2-3; possible D gene TRBD2, 7 bases. Per the germline V gene, CDR1 is MNHEY and CDR2 is SVGAGI. Deletions cut 0 bases from V and 0 bases from J, with 19 bases between. This CDR3 is 19 amino acids long. The CDR3 spells CASSYSQRGGLTSTDTQYF. In nucleotides, the CDR3 is TGTGCCAGCAGTTACTCCCAGAGGGGGGGGTTAACTAGCACAGATACGCAGTATTTT.